Listed below are T cell receptor beta chains from one sample, sequenced in a study of T cell responses to AZD1222 COVID-19 vaccine. Produced via immunoSEQ multiplex PCR; TCRdb's table is partial and in-frame only. The repertoire holds some 79,000 clones, with 80% as singletons. The material sequenced was peripheral blood, taken 28 days after the second AZD1222 dose. The receptors were gathered from an adult who received the AZD1222 COVID-19 vaccine. Both conserved end residues are part of each CDR3. The D gene is left open where the match is weak. Where a row states a size, it is once, few, many or the class of an expanded clone; other rows omit it.

j_call | clone_size | d_call | v_call | cdr3_aa
TRBJ1-2 | once | TRBD1 | TRBV27 | CASSLAGTGNGYTF
TRBJ2-7 | few | . | TRBV5-1 | CASSSRARKPYEQYF
TRBJ1-1 | . | . | TRBV4-2 | CASSLRRGNTEAFF
TRBJ1-4 | . | TRBD1 | TRBV7-9 | CASSLGTGWNEKLFF
TRBJ2-2 | few | . | TRBV7-9 | CASRANTGELFF
TRBJ1-5 | . | . | TRBV2 | CASSASSNQPQHF
TRBJ2-4 | . | . | TRBV5-8 | CASSFGQKAKNIQYF
TRBJ2-4 | . | TRBD1 | TRBV5-6 | CASSLFQTGQEGRDIQYF
TRBJ2-7 | . | TRBD1 | TRBV30 | CAWSGDRVQEQYF
TRBJ1-3 | . | . | TRBV10-3 | CATLDRRLGGNTIYF
TRBJ2-3 | . | TRBD2 | TRBV4-2 | CASSQERSAASGSTDTQYF
TRBJ1-3 | few | . | TRBV12-3/TRBV12-4 | CASSSGNTIYF
TRBJ2-7 | once | . | TRBV20-1 | CSAPGSNEQYF
TRBJ1-1 | . | . | TRBV4-1 | CASSQGDSLLNTEAFF
TRBJ1-5 | once | . | TRBV15 | CATSRDLVAGINQPQHF
TRBJ2-1 | . | TRBD2 | TRBV7-6 | CASSLRGWRLAGVGNEQFF
TRBJ2-3 | . | . | TRBV2 | CASSESYGTDTQYF
TRBJ2-2 | once | . | TRBV27 | CASSIRGPDTGELFF
TRBJ2-3 | . | . | TRBV19 | CASGLLEDTQYF
TRBJ2-1 | . | . | TRBV5-4 | CASSFDGAHNEQFF
TRBJ1-2 | few | . | TRBV7-9 | CASSLDKGTGYTF
TRBJ2-5 | . | . | TRBV5-5 | CASRDPGTTTQRETQYF
TRBJ1-1 | . | . | TRBV2 | CASRADGGSTEAFF
TRBJ2-3 | . | TRBD2 | TRBV9 | CASPRRLAAYTDTQYF
TRBJ1-1 | few | . | TRBV29-1 | CSVEEAHTEAFF
TRBJ2-3 | . | . | TRBV18 | CASSPYQGLRDTQYF
TRBJ2-7 | few | . | TRBV11-2 | CASSLSPFEASYEQYF
TRBJ1-2 | . | . | TRBV19 | CASSIDISRDGYTF
TRBJ2-1 | . | . | TRBV5-1 | CASSLVGDSYNEQFF
TRBJ1-2 | . | . | TRBV29-1 | CSVELGDGSGYTF
TRBJ2-1 | . | TRBD2 | TRBV23-1 | CASSRGTSGREDRNEQFF
TRBJ2-7 | few | TRBD1 | TRBV3-1/TRBV3-2 | CASSQDSYGTGQTYEQYF